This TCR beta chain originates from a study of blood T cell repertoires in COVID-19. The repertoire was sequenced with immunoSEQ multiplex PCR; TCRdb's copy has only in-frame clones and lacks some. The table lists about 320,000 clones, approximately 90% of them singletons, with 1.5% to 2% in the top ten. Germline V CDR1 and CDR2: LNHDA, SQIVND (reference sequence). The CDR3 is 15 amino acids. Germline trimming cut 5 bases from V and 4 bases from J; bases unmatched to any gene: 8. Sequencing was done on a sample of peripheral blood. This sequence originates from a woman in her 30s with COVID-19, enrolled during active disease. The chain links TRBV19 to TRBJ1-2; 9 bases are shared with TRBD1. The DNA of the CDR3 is TGTGCCAGTAGTGTAGGGACAGGGCTTTTCTATGGCTACACCTTC. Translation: CASSVGTGLFYGYTF.